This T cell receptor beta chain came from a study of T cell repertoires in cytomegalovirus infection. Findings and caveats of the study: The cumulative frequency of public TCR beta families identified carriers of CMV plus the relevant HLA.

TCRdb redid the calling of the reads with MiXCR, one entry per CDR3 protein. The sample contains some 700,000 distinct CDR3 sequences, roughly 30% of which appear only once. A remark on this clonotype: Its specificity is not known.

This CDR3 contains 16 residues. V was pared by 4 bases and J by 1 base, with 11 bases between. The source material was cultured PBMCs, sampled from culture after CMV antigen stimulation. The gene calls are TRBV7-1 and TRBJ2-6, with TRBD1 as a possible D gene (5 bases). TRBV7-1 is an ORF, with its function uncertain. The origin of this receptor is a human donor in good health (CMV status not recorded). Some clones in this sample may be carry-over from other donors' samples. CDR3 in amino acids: CASSWHRFSGANVLTF. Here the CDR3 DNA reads TGTGCCAGCAGCTGGCACAGGTTTTCTGGGGCCAACGTCCTGACTTTC.